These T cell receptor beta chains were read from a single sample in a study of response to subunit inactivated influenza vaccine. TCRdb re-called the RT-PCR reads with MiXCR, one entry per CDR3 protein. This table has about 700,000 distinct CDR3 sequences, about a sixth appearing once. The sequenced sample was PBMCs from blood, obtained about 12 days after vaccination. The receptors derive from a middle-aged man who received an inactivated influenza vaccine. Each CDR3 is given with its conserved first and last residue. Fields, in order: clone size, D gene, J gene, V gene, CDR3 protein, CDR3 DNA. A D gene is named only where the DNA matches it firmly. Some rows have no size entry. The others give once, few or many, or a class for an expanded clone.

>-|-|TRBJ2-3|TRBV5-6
CASSTRLQSTDTQYF
TGTGCCAGCAGCACCCGACTTCAGAGCACAGATACGCAGTATTTT
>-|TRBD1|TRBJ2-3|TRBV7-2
CASSLVGQRRSTDTQYF
TGTGCCAGCAGCTTAGTGGGACAGCGAAGGAGTACAGATACGCAGTATTTT
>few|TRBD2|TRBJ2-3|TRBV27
CASSPRAGGTDTQYF
TGTGCCAGCAGCCCCCGGGCGGGAGGCACAGATACGCAGTATTTT
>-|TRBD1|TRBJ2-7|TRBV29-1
CSVELQGYEQYF
TGCAGCGTTGAGCTACAGGGGTACGAGCAGTACTTC
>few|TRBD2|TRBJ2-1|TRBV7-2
CASQAREFWGNEQFF
TGTGCCAGTCAAGCGCGGGAGTTTTGGGGCAATGAGCAGTTCTTC
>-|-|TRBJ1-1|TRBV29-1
CSAEDISNTEAFF
TGCAGCGCCGAGGACATATCGAACACTGAGGCTTTCTTT
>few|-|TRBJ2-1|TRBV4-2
CASSQGDQAPFNEQFF
TGTGCCAGCAGCCAAGGGGACCAAGCCCCTTTCAATGAGCAGTTCTTC
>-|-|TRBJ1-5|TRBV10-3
CAISDRPSGNQPQHF
TGTGCCATCAGTGATCGACCAAGTGGCAATCAGCCCCAGCATTTT
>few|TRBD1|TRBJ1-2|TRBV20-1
CSAMTGGGYGYTF
TGCAGTGCTATGACAGGGGGCGGGTATGGCTACACCTTC
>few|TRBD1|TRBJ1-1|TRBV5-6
CASSSEGQGDTEAFF
TGTGCCAGCAGCTCCGAAGGACAGGGGGACACTGAAGCTTTCTTT
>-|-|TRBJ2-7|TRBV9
CASSVGGGFRFEQYF
TGTGCCAGCAGCGTAGGCGGAGGGTTTCGGTTCGAGCAGTACTTC
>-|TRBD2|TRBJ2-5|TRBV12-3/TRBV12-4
CASSLGLAGLGPQETQYF
TGTGCCAGCAGTTTGGGGCTAGCGGGACTGGGCCCCCAAGAGACCCAGTACTTC
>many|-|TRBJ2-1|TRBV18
CASSPGDNLRQFF
TGTGCCAGCTCACCAGGGGACAATCTTAGGCAGTTCTTC
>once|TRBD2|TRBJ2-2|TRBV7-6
CASTDGLAGARTGELFF
TGTGCCAGCACCGACGGACTAGCGGGAGCCCGAACCGGGGAGCTGTTTTTT
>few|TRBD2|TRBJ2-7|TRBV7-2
CASTLQLLASGGYEQYF
TGTGCCAGCACCCTACAACTCTTGGCTAGCGGAGGCTACGAGCAGTACTTC
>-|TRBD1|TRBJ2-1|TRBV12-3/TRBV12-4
CASSDRGQGPALF
TGTGCCAGCAGCGACAGGGGGCAGGGACCCGCCCTCTTC
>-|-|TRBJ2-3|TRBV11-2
CASSFQTSGTDTQYF
TGTGCCAGCAGCTTCCAGACCTCGGGCACAGATACGCAGTATTTT
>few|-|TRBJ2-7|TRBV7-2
CASGMGYEQYF
TGTGCCAGCGGGATGGGTTACGAGCAGTACTTC
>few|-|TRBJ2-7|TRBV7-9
CASSLSTVYEQYF
TGTGCCAGCAGCTTAAGTACAGTTTACGAGCAGTACTTC
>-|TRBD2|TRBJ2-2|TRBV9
CASSVGLAGAGELFF
TGTGCCAGCAGCGTAGGACTAGCGGGAGCCGGGGAGCTGTTTTTT
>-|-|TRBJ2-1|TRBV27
CASSLLRSFPNEQFF
TGTGCCAGCAGTCTACTGCGCTCGTTTCCAAATGAGCAGTTCTTC
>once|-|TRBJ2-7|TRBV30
CAWSVQAPREQYF
TGTGCCTGGAGTGTACAGGCCCCCCGGGAGCAGTACTTC
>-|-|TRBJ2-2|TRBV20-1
CSARGSRGGSDTGELFF
TGCAGTGCTAGAGGGAGTAGAGGGGGTTCAGACACCGGGGAGCTGTTTTTT
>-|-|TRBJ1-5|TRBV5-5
CASSLGPPTGYSNQPQHF
TGTGCCAGCAGCTTGGGGCCTCCCACGGGGTATAGCAATCAGCCCCAGCATTTT
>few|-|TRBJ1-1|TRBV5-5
CASSQTAASAATEAFF
TGTGCCAGCAGCCAGACAGCGGCAAGCGCCGCCACTGAAGCTTTCTTT
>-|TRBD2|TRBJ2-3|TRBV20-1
CSAIAGRTDTQYF
TGCAGTGCTATAGCGGGACGCACAGATACGCAGTATTTT
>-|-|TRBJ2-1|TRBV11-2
CASSPPGQLNEQFF
TGTGCCAGCAGCCCCCCCGGACAGCTCAATGAGCAGTTCTTC
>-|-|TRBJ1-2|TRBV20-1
CSAKSIVNYGYTF
TGCAGTGCTAAATCGATCGTTAACTATGGCTACACCTTC
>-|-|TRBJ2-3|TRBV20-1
CSARDPAEVGDTQYF
TGCAGTGCTAGAGATCCAGCGGAAGTCGGAGATACGCAGTATTTT
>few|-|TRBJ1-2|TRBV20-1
CSAPGHNYGYTF
TGCAGTGCTCCGGGACATAACTATGGCTACACCTTC
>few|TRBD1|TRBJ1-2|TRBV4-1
CASSETGYTYGYTF
TGCGCCAGCAGCGAGACAGGGTACACCTATGGCTACACCTTC
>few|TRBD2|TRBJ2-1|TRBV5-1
CASSFVAGGLYNEQFF
TGCGCCAGCAGCTTTGTAGCGGGGGGGTTATACAATGAGCAGTTCTTC
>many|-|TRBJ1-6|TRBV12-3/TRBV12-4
CASSFSGANSPLHF
TGTGCCAGCAGTTTCTCAGGGGCGAATTCACCCCTCCACTTT
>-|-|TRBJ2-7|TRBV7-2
CASSWAAGELYEQYF
TGTGCCAGCAGCTGGGCCGCAGGAGAGCTCTACGAGCAGTACTTC
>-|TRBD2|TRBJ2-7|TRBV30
CAWSTPRLAGGYEQYF
TGTGCCTGGAGTACCCCCCGACTAGCGGGAGGCTACGAGCAGTACTTC
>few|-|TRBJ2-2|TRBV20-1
CSAKTGHTGELFF
TGCAGTGCTAAGACAGGACACACCGGGGAGCTGTTTTTT
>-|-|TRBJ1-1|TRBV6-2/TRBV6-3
CASKDRFEAFF
TGTGCCAGCAAAGATCGATTTGAAGCTTTCTTT
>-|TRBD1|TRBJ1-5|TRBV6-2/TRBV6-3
CASSPPDRQNQPQHF
TGTGCCAGCAGCCCCCCGGACAGGCAGAATCAGCCCCAGCATTTT
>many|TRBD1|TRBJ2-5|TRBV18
CASSPDGTVQETQYF
TGTGCCAGCTCACCAGACGGGACAGTCCAAGAGACCCAGTACTTC